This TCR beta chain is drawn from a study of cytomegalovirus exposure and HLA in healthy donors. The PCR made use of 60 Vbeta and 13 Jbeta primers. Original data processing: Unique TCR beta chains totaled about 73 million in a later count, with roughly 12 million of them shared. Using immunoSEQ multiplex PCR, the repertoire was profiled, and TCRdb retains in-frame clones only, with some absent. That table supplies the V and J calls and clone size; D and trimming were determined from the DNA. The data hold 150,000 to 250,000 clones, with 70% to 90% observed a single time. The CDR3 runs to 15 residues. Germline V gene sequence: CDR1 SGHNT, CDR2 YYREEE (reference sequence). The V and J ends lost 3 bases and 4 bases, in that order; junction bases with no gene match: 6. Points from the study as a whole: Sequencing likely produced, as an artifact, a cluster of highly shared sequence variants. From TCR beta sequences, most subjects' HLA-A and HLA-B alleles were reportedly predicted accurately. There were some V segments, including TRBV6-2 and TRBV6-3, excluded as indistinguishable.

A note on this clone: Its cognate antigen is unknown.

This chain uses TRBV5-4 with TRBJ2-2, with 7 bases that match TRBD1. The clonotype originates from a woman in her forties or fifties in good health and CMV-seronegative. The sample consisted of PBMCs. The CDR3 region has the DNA TGTGCCAGCAGCTCGCAAAGGACAGGCACCGGGGAGCTGTTTTTT. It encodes CASSSQRTGTGELFF.